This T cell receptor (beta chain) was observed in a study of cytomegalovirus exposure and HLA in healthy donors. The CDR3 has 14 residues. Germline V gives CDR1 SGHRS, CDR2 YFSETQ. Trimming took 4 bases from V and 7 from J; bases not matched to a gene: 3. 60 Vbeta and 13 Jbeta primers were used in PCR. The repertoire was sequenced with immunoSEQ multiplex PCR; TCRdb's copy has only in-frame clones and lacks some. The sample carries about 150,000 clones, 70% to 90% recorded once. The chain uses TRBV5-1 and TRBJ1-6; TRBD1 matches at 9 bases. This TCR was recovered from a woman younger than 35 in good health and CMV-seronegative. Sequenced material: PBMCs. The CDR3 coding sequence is TGCGCCAGCAGCCTAGACAGGGGGAATTCACCCCTCCACTTT. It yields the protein CASSLDRGNSPLHF.